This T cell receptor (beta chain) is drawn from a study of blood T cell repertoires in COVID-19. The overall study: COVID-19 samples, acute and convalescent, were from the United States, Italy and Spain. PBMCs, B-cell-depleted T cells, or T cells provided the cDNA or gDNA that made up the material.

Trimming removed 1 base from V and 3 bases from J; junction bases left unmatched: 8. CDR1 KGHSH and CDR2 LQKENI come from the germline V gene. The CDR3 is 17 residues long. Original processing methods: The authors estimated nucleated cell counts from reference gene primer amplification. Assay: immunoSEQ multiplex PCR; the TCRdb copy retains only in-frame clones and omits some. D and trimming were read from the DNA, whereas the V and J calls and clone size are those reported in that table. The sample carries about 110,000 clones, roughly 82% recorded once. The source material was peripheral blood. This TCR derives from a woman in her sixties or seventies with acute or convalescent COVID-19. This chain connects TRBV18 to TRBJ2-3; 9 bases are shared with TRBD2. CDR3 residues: CASSPLRGGSATDTQYF. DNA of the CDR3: TGTGCCAGCTCACCACTGCGGGGGGGCAGTGCTACAGATACGCAGTATTTT.